The clone carrying this TCR beta chain was seen more than once but under ten times. Its antigen is unknown. The sample is drawn from a study of radiation and T cells in renal cell carcinoma. Study-wide points: Dominant CDR3 motifs were more common in irradiated tumors than controls. In nephrectomy-only tumors, top 100 clonotypes averaged roughly 40%, versus 54% irradiated.

The table came from immunoSEQ multiplex PCR; TCRdb's copy has only in-frame clones and leaves some out. The profile shows about 15,000 clones, around 58% of them singletons. Germline-derived CDR1 and CDR2 are SGDLS and YYNGEE. Trimming removed 7 bases at V and 5 bases at J, with 10 bases between. The CDR3 has 13 residues. Regarding treatment: treatment-naive control, cytoreductive nephrectomy. Control samples are tumors resected by cytoreductive nephrectomy without prior radiation. Control tumors came from a few females and 11 males, aged roughly 35 to 82. This specimen consisted of tumor tissue, obtained from a patient whose treatment was nephrectomy without radiotherapy. This clonotype was sampled from a man between 50 and 59 years old with renal cell carcinoma. This rearrangement joins TRBV9 to TRBJ1-6; tentatively, D is TRBD1 (5 bases). This CDR3 reads CASQEGNNSPLHF. CDR3 DNA: TGTGCCAGCCAGGAGGGGAATAATTCACCCCTCCACTTT.